Listed below are T cell receptor beta chains from one sample, sequenced in a study of tumor and adjacent non-tumor tissue in lung cancer. In TCRdb, the multiplex PCR reads were re-called with MiXCR into one record per CDR3 protein. The data contain fewer than 130,000 distinct CDR3 sequences, over 75% of them singletons. Sequencing input: lung tumor tissue. These TCRs come from a man in his 70s with non-small cell lung cancer. Each CDR3 is given with its conserved first and last residue. The D gene is left open where the match is weak. Size values are once, few and many counts, or a class for expanded clones, and some rows have none.

d_call j_call v_call clone_size cdr3_aa cdr3_nt
TRBD2 TRBJ2-7 TRBV10-2 - CASRMGLVEQYF TGTGCCAGCAGGATGGGACTAGTGGAGCAGTACTTC
- TRBJ1-2 TRBV6-5 - CASSYSKHVNYGYIF TGTGCTAGCAGTTACTCCAAACACGTTAACTATGGCTACATCTTC
- TRBJ2-5 TRBV7-8 - CASSSQFGLVGLETQYF TGTGCCAGCAGCTCGCAATTCGGATTAGTGGGTCTTGAGACCCAGTACTTC
- TRBJ2-6 TRBV6-6 - CASSNIKGSELWANVLTF TGTGCCAGCAGTAACATTAAGGGGTCAGAGCTCTGGGCCAACGTCCTGACTTTC
- TRBJ1-4 TRBV5-1 - CASNLEARRNEKLFF TGCGCCAGCAACTTGGAGGCGCGCCGTAATGAAAAACTGTTTTTT
- TRBJ1-2 TRBV6-6 - CASSSGHGNYAYTF TGTGCCAGCAGTTCGGGACATGGTAACTATGCCTACACCTTC
TRBD2 TRBJ2-7 TRBV28 few CASSLGGIPLAWEQYF TGTGCCAGCAGTTTGGGAGGGATACCTTTAGCGTGGGAGCAGTACTTC
- TRBJ1-2 TRBV11-3 - CARSLDHGRTYGYTF TGTGCCAGGAGCTTAGACCACGGAAGGACCTATGGCTACACCTTC
TRBD2 TRBJ2-7 TRBV6-1 - CAGSTTSGSYEQYF TGTGCCGGCAGTACGACTAGCGGCTCCTATGAGCAGTACTTC
- TRBJ1-1 TRBV12-3/TRBV12-4 once CASSFRDTQKPFF TGTGCCAGCAGTTTTCGGGATACGCAGAAACCTTTCTTT
TRBD2 TRBJ2-5 TRBV11-3 - CASCLGVGKLAETQYF TGTGCAAGCTGCTTAGGTGTGGGGAAACTAGCGGAGACCCAGTACTTC
- TRBJ2-5 TRBV11-2 - CTNSLFAPQETQYF TGTACCAACAGCTTATTCGCACCCCAAGAGACCCAGTACTTC
TRBD2 TRBJ2-1 TRBV6-2/TRBV6-3 - CASSYGVGLALSYNEQFF TGTGCCAGCAGTTACGGCGTAGGACTAGCGTTATCCTACAATGAACAGTTCTTC
- TRBJ1-2 TRBV12-3/TRBV12-4 - CASSIEIGYGYTF TGTGCCAGCAGTATCGAGATAGGCTATGGCTACACCTTC
- TRBJ1-1 TRBV5-5 once CASSLGLNTKTFF TGTGCCAGCAGCTTAGGGCTGAACACTAAAACTTTCTTT
- TRBJ1-1 TRBV11-1 - CARCFRVNTEAFF TGCGCCAGGTGCTTCAGGGTGAACACAGAAGCTTTCTTT
- TRBJ1-5 TRBV29-1 many CSVGLGNQPQHF TGCAGCGTCGGACTGGGCAATCAGCCCCAGCATTTT
TRBD1 TRBJ2-3 TRBV29-1 - CSITEQGITDTEYF TGCAGCATCACGGAACAGGGGATCACAGATACGGAGTATTTT
- TRBJ2-2 TRBV9 - CTSSIEMGPTGELFF TGTACCAGCAGCATAGAAATGGGGCCCACCGGGGAGCTGTTTTTT
TRBD1 TRBJ2-2 TRBV5-6 - CACSLGQNTGDLFF TGTGCCTGCAGCCTGGGACAGAACACAGGGGATCTGTTTTTT
TRBD1 TRBJ2-2 TRBV13 - CSSSLTGTGVTRELFF TGTTCCAGCAGCTTGACCGGGACAGGGGTCACCAGGGAGCTGTTTTTT
- TRBJ1-4 TRBV4-1 once CACSQVREQGSEKLFF TGCGCCTGCAGCCAAGTACGAGAGCAGGGTAGTGAAAAACTGTTTTTT
- TRBJ1-2 TRBV6-1 - CASSAGGNQYGYTF TGTGCCAGCAGTGCAGGCGGAAACCAGTATGGCTACACCTTC
- TRBJ1-6 TRBV5-4 - CARSRKGDHNSPLHF TGTGCCAGAAGCCGAAAAGGGGATCATAATTCACCCCTCCACTTT
- TRBJ2-3 TRBV11-2 few CTSSSQGFSDTQYF TGTACTAGCAGCTCACAGGGGTTCTCAGATACGCAGTATTTC
- TRBJ1-6 TRBV6-5 - CASRLTSSALHF TGTGCCAGCAGGTTAACCAGTTCAGCCCTCCACTTC
- TRBJ2-7 TRBV11-2 few CVSSLRASRGEQYF TGTGTCAGCAGTCTACGGGCCTCCAGAGGAGAGCAGTACTTC
- TRBJ2-5 TRBV28 - CVRSQQGPTKTQYF TGTGTCAGGAGCCAGCAGGGACCTACAAAAACCCAGTACTTC
TRBD2 TRBJ2-1 TRBV11-3 - CTSSLLGTSGGYNEYFF TGTACCAGCAGCCTCCTAGGGACTAGCGGGGGCTACAATGAGTACTTCTTC
- TRBJ2-2 TRBV11-2 once CASSLVLTGSGELFF TGTGCCAGCAGCTTAGTACTAACGGGCTCCGGGGAGCTGTTTTTT
- TRBJ2-1 TRBV12-3/TRBV12-4 - CANSWGGWDSGNEQFF TGTGCCAACAGTTGGGGGGGTTGGGACAGTGGGAATGAGCAGTTCTTC
- TRBJ1-2 TRBV6-1 - CASSEARGFGYSF TGTGCCAGCAGTGAAGCTAGGGGGTTTGGCTACTCCTTC
- TRBJ1-1 TRBV6-5 - CASRTRIGLVTEAFF TGTGCCAGCAGGACACGGATAGGGTTGGTCACTGAAGCTTTCTTT
TRBD1 TRBJ1-5 TRBV6-5 - CARCSTGGNQPQHF TGTGCCAGGTGTTCGACAGGGGGCAATCAGCCCCAGCATTTT
- TRBJ2-2 TRBV6-2/TRBV6-3 - CAISRDSRGTWELFF TGTGCCATCAGTCGGGACAGCCGCGGGACCTGGGAGCTGTTTTTT
- TRBJ2-3 TRBV20-1 many CSALALPRTDTQYF TGCAGTGCCCTGGCATTACCCCGCACAGATACGCAGTATTTT
- TRBJ2-5 TRBV11-3 - CASSLEISLNETQYF TGTGCCAGCAGCTTAGAGATTAGTCTGAACGAGACCCAGTACTTC
- TRBJ2-1 TRBV6-1 once CANRQRVSTHNEQFF TGTGCCAACAGACAGAGGGTGTCAACGCACAATGAGCAGTTCTTC
- TRBJ1-3 TRBV11-2 - CASSHNWSPGNTIYF TGTGCCAGCAGCCACAACTGGTCCCCTGGAAACACCATATATTTC
TRBD2 TRBJ2-4 TRBV29-1 - CSVEGGLAGGLPKIIQYF TGTAGCGTTGAAGGGGGACTAGCGGGGGGACTACCCAAAATCATTCAGTACTTC
- TRBJ2-3 TRBV21-1 - CASGKESGAGENNTDTQYF TGTGCCAGCGGCAAAGAAAGTGGGGCCGGGGAGAACAACACAGATACGCAGTATTTT
TRBD1 TRBJ1-5 TRBV4-3 - CASSSRTGNGPQHF TGCGCCAGCTCTAGTAGGACAGGGAACGGACCCCAGCATTTT
- TRBJ1-5 TRBV24-1 - CATSDLFRNVDHVWGNQPQHF TGTGCCACCAGTGATTTGTTTAGGAACGTCGATCACGTATGGGGGAATCAGCCCCAGCATTTT
- TRBJ2-5 TRBV5-6 - CASSYIEGTQYF TGTGCCAGCAGCTACATAGAAGGGACTCAGTACTTC
- TRBJ2-7 TRBV6-5 - CASCYVRWTYEQYF TGTGCCAGCTGTTACGTAAGGTGGACCTACGAGCAGTACTTC
- TRBJ2-3 TRBV14 - CARTRDSDATDTQSF TGTGCCAGAACCCGGGACTCCGATGCTACAGATACGCAGTCTTTT
TRBD2 TRBJ2-3 TRBV6-2/TRBV6-3 many CASSLRGTSRSTDTQYF TGTGCCAGCAGCTTACGGGGGACTAGCAGAAGCACAGATACGCAGTATTTT
- TRBJ2-7 TRBV10-3 - CVISSAGHQYF TGTGTCATCAGTAGTGCGGGCCACCAGTACTTC
TRBD2 TRBJ2-2 TRBV4-3 once CANSQDGTSGRRELFF TGCGCCAACAGCCAAGACGGGACTAGCGGGAGAAGGGAGCTGTTTTTT
- TRBJ2-1 TRBV11-2 - CASSSPDATNRFF TGTGCCAGCAGCTCGCCCGACGCGACCAACCGGTTCTTC
- TRBJ1-5 TRBV20-1 - CSTRTPGDNQPQHF TGCAGTACTCGAACACCCGGGGACAATCAGCCCCAGCATTTT
- TRBJ1-4 TRBV25-1 - CASSECPGRNNEKLFF TGTGCCAGCAGTGAATGCCCCGGACGGAATAATGAAAAACTGTTTTTT
- TRBJ2-2 TRBV20-1 - CSTRGGSAGVGTGEQFF TGCAGTACTAGAGGTGGGAGTGCAGGAGTGGGCACCGGGGAGCAGTTTTTT
- TRBJ2-5 TRBV29-1 - CSFSPGVETQYF TGCAGCTTCTCTCCTGGGGTCGAGACCCAGTACTTC
- TRBJ2-3 TRBV11-2 - CACSGRTVWTQYF TGTGCCTGCAGCGGACGGACAGTATGGACGCAGTATTTT
- TRBJ1-1 TRBV7-9 - CAGSLSGAPGAFF TGTGCCGGCAGTTTATCTGGGGCCCCGGGGGCTTTCTTT
- TRBJ1-6 TRBV28 - CANCLQTGWDNSPLRF TGTGCCAACTGTTTGCAAACAGGGTGGGATAATTCACCCCTCCGCTTT
- TRBJ2-5 TRBV29-1 - CSVEFRQVRETQYF TGCAGCGTTGAATTCCGACAGGTCCGAGAGACCCAGTATTTC
- TRBJ1-2 TRBV4-2 once CASSQDSSTDYGYTF TGTGCCAGCAGCCAAGATAGCAGTACTGACTATGGCTACACCTTC